This T cell receptor (beta chain) was obtained from a study of T-cell reconstitution after alpha-beta-depleted transplantation in children. The study's findings and limits: Expanded graft clones, several hundred of them, were reportedly the source of alpha-beta T cells about two months after transplant. Surviving thymic progenitors and recipient T cells were the source of high TCRbeta diversity at day 60 in some patients. The authors attributed T-cell counts and diversity one year after transplant mostly to newly produced T cells.

The V gene lost 4 bases and the J gene lost 6 bases, with 18 bases spanning the gap. The CDR3 runs to 15 residues. Germline V lookup: CDR1 MNHEY, CDR2 SVGAGI. This clonotype was counted only a few times. Antigen: not known. Using unique molecular identifiers, the investigators prepared the TCRbeta library. A single record per CDR3 protein comes from TCRdb applying MiXCR to the PCR reads. The sample includes approximately 1,000,000 distinct CDR3 sequences, about 29% of them seen just once. The TCR was taken from a boy younger than two who had a stem cell transplant for SCID, so the T cells may come from the graft donor. V is TRBV6-5 and J is TRBJ1-1, with D uncertain. This material consisted of PBMCs, mostly from graft donor cells, taken 360 days after TCRalphabeta/CD19-depleted stem cell transplant. The CDR3 bases are TGTGCCAGCAGTTTCACACAGATGCCCTTCTCTGAAGCTTTCTTT. It yields the protein CASSFTQMPFSEAFF.